This T cell receptor beta chain derives from a study of T cells in Graves' hyperthyroidism and ophthalmopathy. Study conclusions and caveats: In the blood, most expanded thyroid clonotypes above 0.001 appeared as well. Classification by a 13 V-J model distinguished ophthalmopathy from stable hyperthyroidism.

About this clonotype: Antigen: not known. The junction and the germline gene differ at one end; a read error may be behind it.

It was considered stable Graves' hyperthyroidism when ophthalmopathy did not progress within 18 months. Used for diagnoses were clinical symptoms, serum thyroxine and TRAb, thyroid ultrasound and orbital computed tomography. CDR1 SGDLS and CDR2 YYNGEE come from the germline V gene. CDR3 length: 17 residues. TCR beta CDR3 region amplification was performed from RNA transcripts. The study used the HTBI primer set for a first-round RT-PCR of the TCR CDR3. TCRdb recomputed calls from the multiplex PCR reads with MiXCR, one row per CDR3 protein. The table includes roughly 98,000 distinct CDR3 sequences, approximately 42% detected once.

Sequences were obtained from peripheral blood or thyroid tissue (not recorded which). This clonotype was sampled from a woman aged 25 to 39 with Graves' hyperthyroidism. The rearrangement uses TRBV9 and TRBJ1-4, with TRBD1 identical over 8 bases. CDR3 DNA: TGTGCCAGCAGTTTTTTTACAGGGGGGAATAGGTTTGAAAGACTGTTTTTT. This codes for CASSFFTGGNRFERLFF.